These 10 T cell receptor beta chains share one sample of origin, sequenced in a study of CD8+CD57+ T cells in acquired aplastic anemia. Genomic DNA, serving as template, underwent TCR beta VDJ and CDR3 profiling. TCRdb reanalysed the reads using MiXCR and keeps one entry per CDR3 protein. Of roughly 160,000 distinct CDR3 sequences in the sample, under 55% were seen once. Before being chosen for sequencing, patients had shown CD8+CD57+ cell expansion by flow cytometry. Source material: sorted CD4+, CD8+, or CD8+CD57+ T cells (not recorded which) from PBMCs. Receptor source: a human donor with aplastic anemia.

J is TRBJ1-5 and V is TRBV3-1; no firm D call. The CDR3 extends over 14 amino acids. CDR1 LGHDT and CDR2 YNNKEL come from the germline V gene (reference sequence). Trimming cost V 4 bases and J 8 bases, with 15 bases left between them. The CDR3 DNA reads as TGTGCCAGCAGCCCGAGACACTGGGTTGAGCCCCAGCATTTT. It codes for CASSPRHWVEPQHF. Full variable domain (outside the CDR3, taken from reference TRBV3-1 and TRBJ1-5): DTAVSQTPKYLVTQMGNDKSIKCEQNLGHDTMYWYKQDSKKFLKIMFSYNNKELIINETVPNRFSPKSPDKAHLNLHINSLELGDSAVYFCASSPRHWVEPQHFGDGTRLSIL.

This clonotype has just one count. The junction departs from germline at one end; a sequencing error may be responsible. The gene calls are TRBV2 and TRBJ1-5, with TRBD1 identical over 8 bases. The CDR3 is made up of 14 amino acids. The V gene's germline CDR1 is SNHLY and CDR2 FYNNEI. The CDR3 region is CASGDRQGNQPQHF. The CDR3 DNA reads as TGTGCCAGCGGTGATCGACAGGGGAATCAGCCCCAGCATTTT.

The gene calls are TRBV29-1 and TRBJ2-1, with D possibly TRBD2 on 6 matching bases. Looked up from germline, CDR1 is SQVTM and CDR2 is ANQGSEA. With 0 bases removed from V and 1 base from J, the gap between germline ends came to 13 bases. The CDR3 sequence is 16 residues long. CDR3: CSVEEGLLLSYNEQFF. The CDR3 DNA is TGCAGCGTTGAAGAGGGACTGTTATTATCCTACAATGAGCAGTTCTTC.

V gene TRBV11-2 combines with J gene TRBJ2-1; a weak D match, TRBD1 (5 bases). V was clipped by 4 bases and J by 2 bases, with 9 bases between them. There are 14 residues in the CDR3. Germline lookup yields CDR1 SGHAT and CDR2 FQNNGV. Here the CDR3 DNA reads TGTGCCAGCAGCTCAGACAGTACCTACAATGAGCAGTTCTTC. Its translation is CASSSDSTYNEQFF.

This clonotype has a count of ten or more. The V and J genes are TRBV2 and TRBJ2-5; D is uncertain. The CDR3 spans 14 residues. The germline V gene has CDR1 SNHLY and CDR2 FYNNEI. V was clipped by 1 base and J by 3 bases, with 9 bases between them. This CDR3 is CASSEGSQEETQYF. For the CDR3, the DNA is TGTGCCAGCAGTGAAGGCTCGCAGGAAGAGACCCAGTACTTC. Drawing the rest from reference TRBV2 and TRBJ2-5, the complete variable domain is EPEVTQTPSHQVTQMGQEVILRCVPISNHLYFYWYRQILGQKVEFLVSFYNNEISEKSEIFDDQFSVERPDGSNFTLKIRSTKLEDSAMYFCASSEGSQEETQYFGPGTRLLVL.

The CDR3: CASSQDTVTQYF. The CDR3 DNA sequence: TGCGCCAGCAGCCAAGATACCGTGACCCAGTACTTC. The rearrangement joins TRBV4-3 to TRBJ2-5, with D uncertain. The germline V gene encodes CDR1 LGHNA and CDR2 YSLEER. V gave up 0 bases and J gave up 7 bases, with 6 bases separating them. The CDR3 spans 12 residues.

CDR3 sequence (DNA): TGTGCCACCAGCAGGCGGACGCTTGGTTTCACAGATACGCAGTATTTT. Translated, it gives CATSRRTLGFTDTQYF. V usage is TRBV15 and J usage is TRBJ2-3, with D unresolved. The CDR3 contains 16 residues. From germline, CDR1 is LNHNV and CDR2 YYDKDF (reference sequence). V lost 3 bases, J lost 2 bases, and 15 bases lay in between.

This clonotype is classed as medium-sized. The CDR3 DNA follows: TGTGCCATCAAGTTGAGGCGGGAGTCGACAGATACGCAGTATTTT. Encoded protein: CAIKLRRESTDTQYF. This sequence joins TRBV10-3 and TRBJ2-3; 7 bases fit TRBD2. V shed 7 bases and J 3 bases; nucleotides not matched to a gene: 10. Germline V CDR1 and CDR2: ENHRY, SYGVKD. This CDR3 is 15 amino acids long.

This chain uses TRBV7-8 with TRBJ1-1, with 7 bases identical to TRBD1. There are 14 residues in the CDR3. Germline trimming cut 6 bases from V and 3 bases from J; bases unmatched to any gene: 7. The germline CDR1 and CDR2 sequences are SGHVS and FQNEAQ. CDR3 coding DNA: TGTGCCAGCAGACTACAGGGGTGGGACACTGAAGCTTTCTTT. This sequence encodes CASRLQGWDTEAFF.

The chain joins TRBV5-1 to TRBJ2-5; D gene uncertain. CDR1 and CDR2 from the germline V gene are SGHRS and YFSETQ. CDR3 length: 14 amino acids. V lost 2 bases, J lost 4 bases, and 12 bases lay in between. The CDR3 bases are TGCGCCAGCAGCTTATCCACCATTCTAGAGACCCAGTACTTC. Translated, it gives CASSLSTILETQYF.